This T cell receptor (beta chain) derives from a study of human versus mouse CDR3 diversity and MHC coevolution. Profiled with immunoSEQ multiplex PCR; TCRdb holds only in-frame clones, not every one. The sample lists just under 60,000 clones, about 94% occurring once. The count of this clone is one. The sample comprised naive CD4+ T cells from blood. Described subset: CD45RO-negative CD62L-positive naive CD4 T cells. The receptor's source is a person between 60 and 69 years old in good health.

This CDR3 is CASSLEGTGTSSNQPQHF. CDR3 DNA sequence: TGTGCCAGCAGCTTGGAGGGGACAGGGACTTCTAGCAATCAGCCCCAGCATTTT. The rearrangement joins TRBV5-5 to TRBJ1-5, with 9 bases that match TRBD1. CDR3 length equals 18 residues. The V gene's germline CDR1 is SGHKS and CDR2 YYEKEE (reference sequence). Germline trimming cut 0 bases from V and 0 bases from J; bases unmatched to any gene: 7. The whole variable domain, remainder taken from reference TRBV5-5 and TRBJ1-5, is DAGVTQSPTHLIKTRGQQVTLRCSPISGHKSVSWYQQVLGQGPQFIFQYYEKEERGRGNFPDRFSARQFPNYSSELNVNALLLGDSALYLCASSLEGTGTSSNQPQHFGDGTRLSIL.